The TCR beta chain under discussion was sequenced for a study of CD8 T cells in Susac syndrome. Study results and limitations: The study recognized that the number of individuals in its TCR sequencing and HLA analysis was relatively small.

With regard to this clonotype: As yet, its antigen is unknown.

After extraction with the RNeasy kit, about 0.5 to 1 ug of the RNA was reverse transcribed using random hexamers. Amplification of the TCR beta CDR3 was carried out by immunoSEQ multiplex PCR, which spanned a total of 54 Vbeta and 13 Jbeta segments. A single record per CDR3 protein comes from TCRdb applying MiXCR to the immunoSEQ multiplex PCR reads. The sample has a few hundred thousand distinct CDR3 sequences, more than 80% seen once. The multiple sclerosis control group was made up of treatment-naive patients with stable or active relapsing-remitting disease. Bulk CD8+ and CD4+ cells came from magnetic negative isolation; CD8+ TEMRA by FACS. The germline CDR1 and CDR2 sequences are SNHLY and FYNNEI. The CDR3 has 13 amino acids. Trimming cost V 8 bases and J 6 bases; bases outside gene matches: 9.

Material: CD8+ T cells from PBMCs. This receptor was taken from a human donor with multiple sclerosis. The chain uses TRBV2 and TRBJ1-2, with 7 bases fitting TRBD1. The DNA for the CDR3 is TGTGCCAGCCCTGATCCGGGGACAGATGGCTACACCTTC. It specifies CASPDPGTDGYTF.